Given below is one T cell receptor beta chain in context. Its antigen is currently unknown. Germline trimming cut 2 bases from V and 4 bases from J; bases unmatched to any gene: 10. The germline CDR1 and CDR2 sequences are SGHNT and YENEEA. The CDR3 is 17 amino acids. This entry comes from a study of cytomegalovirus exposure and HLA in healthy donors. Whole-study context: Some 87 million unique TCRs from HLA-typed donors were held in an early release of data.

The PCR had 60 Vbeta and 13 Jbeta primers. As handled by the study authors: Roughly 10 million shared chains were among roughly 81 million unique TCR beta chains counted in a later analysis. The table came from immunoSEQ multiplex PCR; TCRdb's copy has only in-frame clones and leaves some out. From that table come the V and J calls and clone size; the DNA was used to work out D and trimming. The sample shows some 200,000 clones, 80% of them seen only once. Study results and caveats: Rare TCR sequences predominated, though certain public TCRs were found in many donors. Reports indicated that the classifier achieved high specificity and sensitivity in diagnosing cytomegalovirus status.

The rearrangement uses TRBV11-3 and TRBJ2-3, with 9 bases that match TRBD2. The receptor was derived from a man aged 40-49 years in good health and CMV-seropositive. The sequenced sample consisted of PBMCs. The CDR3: CASSLNLAGGRSDTQYF. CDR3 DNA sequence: TGTGCCAGCAGCTTAAACTTGGCGGGGGGGCGGTCAGATACGCAGTATTTT.